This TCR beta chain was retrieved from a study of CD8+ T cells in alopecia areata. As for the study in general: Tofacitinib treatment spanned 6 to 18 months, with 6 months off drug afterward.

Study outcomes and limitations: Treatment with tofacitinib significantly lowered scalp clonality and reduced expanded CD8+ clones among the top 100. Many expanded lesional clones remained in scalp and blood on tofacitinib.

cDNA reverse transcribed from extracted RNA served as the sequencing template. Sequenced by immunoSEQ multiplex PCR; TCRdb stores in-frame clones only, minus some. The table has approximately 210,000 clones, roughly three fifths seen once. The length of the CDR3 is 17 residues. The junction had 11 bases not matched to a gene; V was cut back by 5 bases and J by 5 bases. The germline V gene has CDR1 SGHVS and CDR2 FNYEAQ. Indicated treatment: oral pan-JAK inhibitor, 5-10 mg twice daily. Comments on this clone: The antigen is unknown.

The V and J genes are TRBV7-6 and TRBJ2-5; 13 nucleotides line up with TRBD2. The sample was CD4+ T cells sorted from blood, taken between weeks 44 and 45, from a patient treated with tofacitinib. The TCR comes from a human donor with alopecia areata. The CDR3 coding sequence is TGTGCCAGCAGCCACCGACTAGCGGGGGGACATGGGGAGACCCAGTACTTC. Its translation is CASSHRLAGGHGETQYF.